The present entry profiles one T cell receptor beta chain with its context. Its antigen target is currently unknown. Per-base qualities were not stored, and no clone one base away is much larger. The label giving this sample's treatment or condition can be read as: in vitro stimulation with specific CMV peptide epitopes to enrich CMV-specific T cells. This record belongs to a study of T cell repertoires in cytomegalovirus infection (dated by TCRdb to the late 2010s). With respect to the entire study: Alongside well-studied HLA-B-restricted epitopes, the peptide stimulations were aimed at recently identified HLA-C-restricted CMV epitopes, whose presentation resists viral immunomodulation. Donor HLA type was relevant to the analysis, because carriage of CMV infection together with the matching HLA type was indicated by public TCR beta signatures. The full study reports these points: The ex vivo response was dominated by HLA-C-restricted CMV-specific TCR beta clonotypes, which also provided the single most frequent clonotype in two of eight donors. Cumulative frequency of public TCR beta family members discriminated carriers of CMV infection plus the relevant HLA type in this cohort and an independent approximately 400-donor cohort.

CDR1 and CDR2 are drawn from the germline V gene (reference sequence): MNHNY, SVGAGI. The CDR3 measures 21 amino acids from cysteine to phenylalanine. Only CDR3 DNA remains: 63 bases, in frame from the first base. A distance of 31 bases separates the germline ends of V and J, which lose 2 bases and 6 bases respectively. Instrument used: Illumina HiSeq 1500. TCRdb cleaned the public reads at Q25 with fastp, built clones with MiXCR and kept in-frame beta chains. Entries that share a CDR3 protein sequence are merged under the most common genes and DNA. In this sample the table shows about 480,000 distinct CDR3 sequences, about 33% of which occur a single time. In total, the top ten clones hold 15% to 20% of the sample.

This sequence uses TRBV6-6 and TRBJ1-4; the D gene lacks a confident call. This clonotype was sampled from a human donor in good health (CMV status not recorded). Some clones in this sample may be carry-over from other donors' samples. The sequencing here drew on cultured PBMCs, taken from culture after CMV antigen stimulation. In nucleotide form, the sequence is TGTGCCAGCAGTTACCCCACCCAGGCGGCAACTAATGTAGATGGGTATGAAAAACTGTTTTTT. It encodes CASSYPTQAATNVDGYEKLFF.